The 5 T cell receptor beta chains below all came from one sample that was sequenced in a study of neurological immune-mediated disorders. TCRdb called the 5' RACE reads again in MiXCR, with one record for every CDR3 protein. This table has about 120,000 distinct CDR3 sequences, roughly 3.2% appearing once. Sequencing used PBMCs. These receptors came from a woman between 25 and 40 years old with multiple sclerosis.

There are many counts of this clonotype. CDR3 residues: CASSPRTTENTEAFF. For the CDR3, the DNA is TGCGCCAGCAGCCCCAGGACGACTGAAAACACTGAAGCTTTCTTT. The chain is built from TRBV5-1 and TRBJ1-1; no clear D. Trimming removed 4 bases from V and 2 bases from J, with 15 bases in between. The CDR3 extends over 15 amino acids. Per the germline V gene, CDR1 is SGHRS and CDR2 is YFSETQ.

This chain links TRBV4-1 with TRBJ1-6; TRBD1 might be the D (5 bases). V lost 1 base and J 8 bases, leaving 21 bases between the germline ends. CDR1 MGHRA and CDR2 YSYEKL come from the germline V gene. The CDR3 runs 18 residues. The CDR3: CASSQGIGGGAFDSPLHF. Here the CDR3 DNA reads TGCGCCAGCAGCCAAGGGATCGGGGGGGGAGCCTTTGATTCACCCCTCCACTTT.

This clonotype showed up many times. This chain joins TRBV4-1 and TRBJ2-7; no reliable D call. The CDR3 is 11 residues long. V dropped 0 bases and J dropped 7 bases, with 4 bases sitting between them. Germline loops: CDR1 MGHRA, CDR2 YSYEKL. CDR3 loop: CASSQDWEQYF. CDR3 bases: TGCGCCAGCAGCCAAGATTGGGAGCAGTACTTC.

Many counts were recorded for this clonotype. CDR3 in amino acids: CASSSIQGGEQYF. The CDR3 DNA reads TGCGCCAGCAGCTCCATACAGGGGGGCGAGCAGTACTTC. The chain links TRBV5-1 to TRBJ2-7; TRBD1 agrees at 8 bases. Germline CDR1 reads SGHRS; CDR2 reads YFSETQ. There are 13 residues in the CDR3. The ends lost 3 bases at V and 6 bases at J; junction bases unmatched: 5.

This clonotype was picked up many times. This sequence joins TRBV29-1 and TRBJ2-1; D is possibly TRBD1 (5 bases). This CDR3 is 13 amino acids long. V shed 6 bases and J shed 3 bases, with 12 bases lying between them. Germline V gene data show CDR1 as SQVTM and CDR2 as ANQGSEA. The chain's CDR3 is CSVRPQGYNEQFF. CDR3 nucleotides: TGCAGCGTGAGACCTCAGGGCTACAATGAGCAGTTCTTC.